Listed below are T cell receptor beta chains from one sample, sequenced in a study of cytotoxic CD8 clonotypes in ibrutinib-treated CLL. TCRdb's table, derived via immunoSEQ multiplex PCR, lists solely in-frame clones and lacks some. The top ten hold about 4.7% of the sample, which has 140,000 to 150,000 clones, approximately 80% seen once. The sequencing used PBMCs, collected after 24 months of ibrutinib treatment. These receptors came from a human donor with chronic lymphocytic leukemia. Both conserved end residues are part of each CDR3. D genes are given only for firm matches. The listing skips clone size in some rows; elsewhere it reads once, few, many or a size class.

d_gene	j_gene	v_gene	abundance	CDR3aa	CDR3nt
NA	TRBJ2-7	TRBV28	once	CASSSGLERQYF	TGTGCCAGCAGCTCCGGGCTGGAAAGGCAGTACTTC
NA	TRBJ2-2	TRBV7-3	NA	CASSAGLGRELFF	TGTGCCAGCAGCGCTGGTTTGGGTCGGGAGCTGTTTTTT
NA	TRBJ2-4	TRBV28	NA	CASSFGLAKNIQYF	TGTGCCAGCAGTTTTGGGCTAGCCAAAAACATTCAGTACTTC
NA	TRBJ2-1	TRBV7-3	NA	CASSLTPQGFYNEQFF	TGTGCCAGCAGCTTAACGCCACAGGGTTTCTACAATGAGCAGTTCTTC
NA	TRBJ1-2	TRBV28	NA	CASSLSNQNYGYTF	TGTGCCAGCAGTTTGTCAAACCAAAACTATGGCTACACCTTC
NA	TRBJ2-2	TRBV4-2	NA	CASSQDGGGSGTGELFF	TGTGCCAGCAGCCAAGACGGGGGCGGTAGCGGCACCGGGGAGCTGTTTTTT
TRBD1	TRBJ2-7	TRBV6-5	NA	CASSLEPGQGAYEQYF	TGTGCCAGCAGTTTAGAACCCGGACAGGGGGCTTACGAGCAGTACTTC
TRBD1	TRBJ2-1	TRBV27	NA	CASHVGTGGYNEQFF	TGTGCCAGCCACGTAGGGACAGGGGGTTACAATGAGCAGTTCTTC
NA	TRBJ1-5	TRBV5-1	few	CASSLDGVGGNQPQHF	TGCGCCAGCAGCTTGGACGGAGTGGGCGGTAATCAGCCCCAGCATTTT
TRBD2	TRBJ2-1	TRBV28	NA	CASRGTSFGEQFF	TGTGCCAGCAGAGGGACTAGTTTTGGTGAGCAGTTCTTC
NA	TRBJ1-6	TRBV7-2	NA	CASSTGTENSPLHF	TGTGCCAGCAGCACCGGGACCGAAAATTCACCCCTCCACTTT
TRBD1	TRBJ2-7	TRBV7-9	NA	CASSQDRGTYEQYF	TGTGCCAGCAGCCAGGACAGGGGCACCTACGAGCAGTACTTC
NA	TRBJ1-3	TRBV9	NA	CASSVDLDTIYF	TGTGCCAGCAGCGTAGATTTGGACACCATATATTTT
TRBD2	TRBJ2-7	TRBV4-2	NA	CASSHPGERGGYEQYF	TGTGCCAGCAGCCACCCCGGGGAGCGGGGGGGATACGAGCAGTACTTC
NA	TRBJ1-1	TRBV6-5	NA	CASRAPAVTEAFF	TGTGCCAGCAGGGCCCCCGCGGTAACTGAAGCTTTCTTT
NA	TRBJ2-5	TRBV30	NA	CAWSVLAPQETQYF	TGTGCCTGGAGTGTACTTGCCCCCCAAGAGACCCAGTACTTC
NA	TRBJ1-4	TRBV28	few	CASSPPGDDEKLFF	TGTGCCAGCAGTCCCCCGGGGGATGATGAAAAACTGTTTTTT
TRBD2	TRBJ2-2	TRBV5-1	NA	CASSLPPLASNTGELFF	TGCGCCAGCAGCTTGCCCCCACTAGCGTCGAACACCGGGGAGCTGTTTTTT
NA	TRBJ2-7	TRBV9	NA	CASSVEAGSYEQYF	TGTGCCAGCAGCGTAGAGGCAGGGTCCTACGAGCAGTACTTC
TRBD1	TRBJ1-1	TRBV2	NA	CASSGDRGNTEAFF	TGTGCCAGCAGTGGGGACAGGGGGAACACTGAAGCTTTCTTT
NA	TRBJ2-1	TRBV6-1	many	CASSEPPGTPGGNEQFF	TGTGCCAGCAGCGAACCCCCCGGGACCCCAGGGGGGAATGAGCAGTTCTTC
NA	TRBJ2-7	TRBV6-1	few	CASNKYEQYF	TGTGCCAGCAACAAATACGAGCAGTACTTC
NA	TRBJ1-5	TRBV19	NA	CASSRGATSNQPQHF	TGTGCCAGTAGTAGGGGGGCCACTAGCAATCAGCCCCAGCATTTT
NA	TRBJ1-1	TRBV13	NA	CASSLTEAFF	TGTGCCAGCAGCTTGACTGAAGCTTTCTTT
NA	TRBJ2-3	TRBV28	NA	CASSTGTATDTQYF	TGTGCCAGCAGTACCGGGACGGCCACAGATACGCAGTATTTT
NA	TRBJ2-1	TRBV10-3	NA	CAISVEGSYNEQFF	TGTGCCATCAGTGTGGAGGGTTCCTACAATGAGCAGTTCTTC
TRBD1	TRBJ2-2	TRBV5-1	NA	CASSTRTGAVAGELFF	TGCGCCAGCAGCACCCGGACAGGGGCAGTTGCCGGGGAGCTGTTTTTT
NA	TRBJ2-3	TRBV29-1	NA	CSVEYLVRGTDTQYF	TGCAGCGTTGAATATCTAGTTCGGGGCACAGATACGCAGTATTTT
NA	TRBJ2-2	TRBV4-2	few	CASSQDFFVAGELFF	TGTGCCAGCAGCCAAGATTTTTTTGTGGCCGGGGAGCTGTTTTTT
NA	TRBJ1-3	TRBV18	NA	CASSPGSGSSGNTIYF	TGTGCCAGCTCGCCAGGGAGTGGGAGCTCTGGAAACACCATATATTTT
NA	TRBJ2-5	TRBV28	NA	CASSTTQETQYF	TGTGCCAGCAGCACCACCCAAGAGACCCAGTACTTC
NA	TRBJ2-5	TRBV7-6	NA	CASSYQSSQRETQYF	TGTGCCAGCAGCTACCAGTCTAGCCAGCGGGAGACCCAGTACTTC
NA	TRBJ2-7	TRBV18	NA	CASSPPVGDEQYF	TGTGCCAGCTCACCACCGGTGGGGGACGAGCAGTACTTC
NA	TRBJ1-1	TRBV30	NA	CAWKYQQNTEAFF	TGTGCCTGGAAGTACCAACAGAACACTGAAGCTTTCTTT
NA	TRBJ1-1	TRBV12-5	NA	CASQGPTNTEAFF	TGTGCTAGCCAGGGACCGACGAACACTGAAGCTTTCTTT
TRBD1	TRBJ2-3	TRBV5-8	NA	CASSPGTGGTDTQYF	TGTGCCAGCAGCCCTGGGACAGGGGGCACAGATACGCAGTATTTT
TRBD2	TRBJ2-7	TRBV9	once	CASSVATGGGRPYEQYF	TGTGCCAGCAGCGTAGCTACCGGGGGGGGGCGCCCCTACGAGCAGTACTTC
NA	TRBJ1-4	TRBV28	NA	CASSLRAPGVEKLFF	TGTGCCAGCAGTTTAAGGGCCCCAGGGGTGGAAAAACTGTTTTTT
TRBD2	TRBJ2-7	TRBV28	NA	CASMGREGPRYEQYF	TGTGCCAGCATGGGGCGGGAGGGCCCTCGGTACGAGCAGTACTTC
TRBD1	TRBJ1-4	TRBV7-9	NA	CASSWGTGGIVGEKLFF	TGTGCCAGCAGCTGGGGGACAGGGGGGATAGTTGGCGAAAAACTGTTTTTT
NA	TRBJ2-6	TRBV4-3	few	CASSQIAGSGANVLTF	TGCGCCAGCAGCCAAATTGCTGGCTCTGGGGCCAACGTCCTGACTTTC
NA	TRBJ2-7	TRBV7-2	NA	CASSGTPYEQYF	TGTGCCAGCTCGGGGACACCATACGAGCAGTACTTC
TRBD1	TRBJ2-2	TRBV7-3	NA	CASRLGTGLPGELFF	TGTGCCAGCAGGCTAGGGACAGGGTTGCCCGGGGAGCTGTTTTTT
TRBD2	TRBJ2-2	TRBV7-3	NA	CASSSPPGASGGANTGELFF	TGTGCCAGCAGCTCCCCCCCCGGGGCTAGCGGGGGCGCGAACACCGGGGAGCTGTTTTTT
NA	TRBJ2-7	TRBV5-6	NA	CASSVEGWASTSYEQYF	TGTGCCAGCAGCGTGGAAGGCTGGGCGAGCACGTCCTACGAGCAGTACTTC
NA	TRBJ2-6	TRBV10-3	NA	CAAQPGVTASGANVLTF	TGTGCCGCACAACCCGGGGTCACCGCCTCTGGGGCCAACGTCCTGACTTTC
TRBD1	TRBJ2-1	TRBV7-2	NA	CASSQGADPAGEQFF	TGTGCCAGCAGCCAGGGGGCGGATCCCGCCGGTGAGCAGTTCTTC
NA	TRBJ2-4	TRBV7-2	NA	CASSLGGSQSSIQYF	TGTGCCAGCAGCTTAGGGGGCTCCCAATCCAGCATTCAGTACTTC
NA	TRBJ1-2	TRBV28	once	CASSPQGQLWGYTF	TGTGCCAGCAGCCCTCAGGGCCAGTTGTGGGGCTACACCTTC
NA	TRBJ2-7	TRBV5-6	few	CASTLGLGKYEQYF	TGTGCCAGCACCTTAGGGCTAGGAAAGTACGAGCAGTACTTC
TRBD1	TRBJ1-2	TRBV27	NA	CASSLPGGVGYTF	TGTGCCAGCAGTTTGCCAGGGGGCGTTGGCTACACCTTC
NA	TRBJ2-3	TRBV5-1	NA	CASSPRAPTDTQYF	TGCGCCAGCAGCCCCCGGGCCCCCACAGATACGCAGTATTTT
TRBD1	TRBJ1-1	TRBV7-2	NA	CASSLRQGAEAFF	TGTGCCAGCAGCTTGAGGCAGGGGGCGGAAGCTTTCTTT
NA	TRBJ1-6	TRBV11-2	few	CASSPYSGNSPLHF	TGTGCCAGCAGCCCTTATTCCGGTAATTCACCCCTCCACTTT
NA	TRBJ2-7	TRBV4-3	NA	CASSQDIMQRYYEQYF	TGCGCCAGCAGCCAAGATATTATGCAGCGCTACTACGAGCAGTACTTC
TRBD1	TRBJ1-3	TRBV4-1	NA	CASSQDPGQGLAGNTIYF	TGCGCCAGCAGCCAAGACCCGGGACAGGGTCTGGCTGGAAACACCATATATTTT